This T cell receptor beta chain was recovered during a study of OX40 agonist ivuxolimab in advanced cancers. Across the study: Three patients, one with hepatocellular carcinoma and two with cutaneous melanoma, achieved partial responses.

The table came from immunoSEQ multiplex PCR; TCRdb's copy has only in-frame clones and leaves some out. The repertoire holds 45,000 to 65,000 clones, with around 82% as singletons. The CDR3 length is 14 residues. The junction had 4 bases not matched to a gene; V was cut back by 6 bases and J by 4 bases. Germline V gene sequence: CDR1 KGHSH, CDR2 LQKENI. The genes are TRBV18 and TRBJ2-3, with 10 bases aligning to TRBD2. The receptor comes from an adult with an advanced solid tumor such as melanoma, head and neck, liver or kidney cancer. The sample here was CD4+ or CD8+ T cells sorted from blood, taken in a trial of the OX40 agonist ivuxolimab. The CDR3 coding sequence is TGTGCCAGCTCCCTAGCGGGGGTATCAGATACGCAGTATTTT. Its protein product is CASSLAGVSDTQYF. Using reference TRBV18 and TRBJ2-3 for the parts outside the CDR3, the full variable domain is NAGVMQNPRHLVRRRGQEARLRCSPMKGHSHVYWYRQLPEEGLKFMVYLQKENIIDESGMPKERFSAEFPKEGPSILRIQQVVRGDSAAYFCASSLAGVSDTQYFGPGTRLTVL.